This is a list of T cell receptor beta chains from one sample in a study of blood T cell repertoires in COVID-19. Profiling relied on immunoSEQ multiplex PCR, and the TCRdb table lists in-frame clones only, not all of them. The table shows about 380,000 clones, with about 87% occurring only once. The sample comprised PBMCs or T cells enriched from blood (not recorded which). The receptors stem from a man aged 30 to 39 who had recovered from COVID-19. CDR3s include the opening cysteine and the closing phenylalanine or tryptophan. D genes are given only for firm matches. Where a row states a size, it is once, few, many or the class of an expanded clone; other rows omit it.

d_gene,v_gene,abundance,j_gene,CDR3aa,CDR3nt
TRBD1,TRBV9,once,TRBJ1-1,CASSVGTGGQNTEAFF,TGTGCCAGCAGCGTAGGCACAGGGGGCCAGAACACTGAAGCTTTCTTT
NA,TRBV6-1,NA,TRBJ1-4,CASSEGLWTNEKLFF,TGTGCCAGCAGTGAGGGACTCTGGACTAATGAAAAACTGTTTTTT
NA,TRBV30,NA,TRBJ1-2,CAWSVLQEGGYTF,TGTGCCTGGAGTGTACTGCAGGAGGGGGGCTACACCTTC
NA,TRBV4-2,NA,TRBJ2-2,CASSQILFGELFF,TGTGCCAGCAGCCAAATCCTTTTCGGGGAGCTGTTTTTT
TRBD2,TRBV2,NA,TRBJ2-3,CASSVGTSITDTQYF,TGTGCCAGCAGTGTAGGGACTAGTATCACAGATACGCAGTATTTT
TRBD1,TRBV19,NA,TRBJ2-7,CASSIGDSSYEQYF,TGTGCCAGTAGTATAGGGGACAGCTCCTACGAGCAGTACTTC
TRBD1,TRBV28,NA,TRBJ1-1,CASSRGQGARNTEAFF,TGTGCCAGCAGCCGGGGACAGGGGGCTCGGAACACTGAAGCTTTCTTT
TRBD2,TRBV9,NA,TRBJ2-3,CASPELRGGPLLTDTQYF,TGTGCCAGCCCCGAATTGCGGGGGGGCCCCCTCCTCACAGATACGCAGTATTTT
TRBD1,TRBV19,NA,TRBJ1-1,CASRGQGGHTEAFF,TGTGCCAGTAGGGGACAGGGCGGGCACACTGAAGCTTTCTTT
NA,TRBV12-5,NA,TRBJ2-1,CASGTRDNEQFF,TGTGCTAGTGGTACCCGGGACAATGAGCAGTTCTTC
NA,TRBV10-3,once,TRBJ1-3,CAISDPGRRGNTIYF,TGTGCCATCAGTGATCCGGGGAGGCGCGGAAACACCATATATTTT
TRBD1,TRBV19,few,TRBJ1-5,CASRRVGTGSNQPQHF,TGTGCCAGTAGACGAGTCGGGACAGGTAGCAATCAGCCCCAGCATTTT
NA,TRBV3-1/TRBV3-2,NA,TRBJ2-3,CASSQELQHTDTQYF,TGTGCCAGCAGCCAAGAGCTACAGCACACAGATACGCAGTATTTT
NA,TRBV30,NA,TRBJ1-4,CAWSVLDSNEKLFF,TGTGCCTGGAGTGTTCTGGACAGTAATGAAAAACTGTTTTTT
NA,TRBV10-3,NA,TRBJ2-2,CAITPGTTNTGELFF,TGTGCCATCACCCCCGGGACAACGAACACCGGGGAGCTGTTTTTT
NA,TRBV12-3/TRBV12-4,NA,TRBJ1-1,CASSLRRGGEAFF,TGTGCCAGCAGTTTACGGAGGGGGGGGGAGGCTTTCTTT
NA,TRBV25-1,few,TRBJ1-1,CASYSSSDFLNTEAFF,TGTGCCAGCTATTCCTCCTCGGACTTCCTGAACACTGAAGCTTTCTTT
TRBD1,TRBV6-1,NA,TRBJ1-4,CASSVWDRDPTNEKLFF,TGTGCCAGCAGTGTTTGGGACAGGGACCCAACTAATGAAAAACTGTTTTTT
NA,TRBV7-8,NA,TRBJ2-1,CASSLVLHMAAGSYNEQFF,TGTGCCAGCAGCTTAGTTCTTCATATGGCGGCTGGCTCCTACAATGAGCAGTTCTTC
NA,TRBV21-1,NA,TRBJ1-5,CASSTDPGTGGSQPQHF,TGTGCCAGCAGCACGGACCCTGGGACAGGGGGGAGTCAGCCCCAGCATTTT
TRBD2,TRBV5-1,NA,TRBJ2-3,CASGVSGTDTQYF,TGCGCCAGCGGGGTTAGCGGGACAGATACGCAGTATTTT
TRBD1,TRBV3-1/TRBV3-2,NA,TRBJ2-2,CASSQDSQWGQTNTGELFF,TGTGCCAGCAGCCAAGATAGTCAGTGGGGACAGACAAACACCGGGGAGCTGTTTTTT
NA,TRBV7-2,NA,TRBJ2-3,CASSLLTDTQYF,TGTGCCAGCAGCTTACTCACAGATACGCAGTATTTT
NA,TRBV27,many,TRBJ2-5,CASTGGTVGQETQYF,TGTGCCAGCACCGGAGGGACAGTTGGACAAGAGACCCAGTACTTC
TRBD1,TRBV9,NA,TRBJ1-6,CASSATGDYNSPLHF,TGTGCCAGCAGCGCGACAGGGGACTATAATTCACCCCTCCACTTT
NA,TRBV29-1,NA,TRBJ1-3,CSVIGELDTIYF,TGCAGCGTTATCGGGGAGTTGGACACCATATATTTT
NA,TRBV20-1,NA,TRBJ2-7,CSASMGAGLYEQYF,TGCAGTGCTAGTATGGGGGCCGGGCTCTACGAGCAGTACTTC
NA,TRBV6-2/TRBV6-3,NA,TRBJ2-2,CASSTPAGGSVRGELFF,TGTGCCAGCAGTACCCCCGCCGGCGGTAGCGTCAGGGGGGAGCTGTTTTTT
NA,TRBV3-1/TRBV3-2,NA,TRBJ1-1,CASSQRVSTEAFF,TGTGCCAGCAGCCAACGGGTGTCAACTGAAGCTTTCTTT